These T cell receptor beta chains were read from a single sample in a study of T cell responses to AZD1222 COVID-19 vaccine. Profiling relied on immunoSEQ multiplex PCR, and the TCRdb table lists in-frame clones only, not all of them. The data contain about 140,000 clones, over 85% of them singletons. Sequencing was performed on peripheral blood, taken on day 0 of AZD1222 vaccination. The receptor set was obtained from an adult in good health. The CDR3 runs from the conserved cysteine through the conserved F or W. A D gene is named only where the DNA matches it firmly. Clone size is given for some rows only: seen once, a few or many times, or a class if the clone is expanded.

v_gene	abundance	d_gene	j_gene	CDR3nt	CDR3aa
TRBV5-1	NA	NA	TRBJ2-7	TGCGCCAGCAGAGCAGGGACACCCCTTCGCAATAAAGGATACGAGCAGTACTTC	CASRAGTPLRNKGYEQYF
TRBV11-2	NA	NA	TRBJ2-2	TGTGCCAGCAGCTTCTTCAGGGGCGGCACCGGGGAGCTGTTTTTT	CASSFFRGGTGELFF
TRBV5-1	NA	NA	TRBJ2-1	TGCGCCAGCAGCTTGGGGGCCGCTGACAATGAGCAGTTCTTC	CASSLGAADNEQFF
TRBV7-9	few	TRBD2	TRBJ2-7	TGTGCCAGCAGCGTAATTAGCGGGGTCCGGGACGAGCAGTACTTC	CASSVISGVRDEQYF
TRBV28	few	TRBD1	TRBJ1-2	TGTGCCAGCAGGACCGGCGACAGGGGGGACTATGGCTACACCTTC	CASRTGDRGDYGYTF
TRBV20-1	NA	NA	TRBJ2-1	TGCAGTGCCTCCGACCGCCTACAGCAGTTCTTC	CSASDRLQQFF
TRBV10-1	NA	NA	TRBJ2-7	TGCGCCAGCAGTAAGAGGGACTTTAGATTATACGAGCAGTACTTC	CASSKRDFRLYEQYF
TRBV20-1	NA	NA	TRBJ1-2	TGCAGTGCAAGCGTGTTCTATGGCTACACCTTC	CSASVFYGYTF
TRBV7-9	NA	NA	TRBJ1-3	TGTGCCAGCAGCCATGGGAGGTGGACAACCTCTGGAAACACCATATATTTT	CASSHGRWTTSGNTIYF
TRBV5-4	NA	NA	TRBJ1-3	TGTGCCAGCAGCTTGAGGGCTGGAAACACCATATATTTT	CASSLRAGNTIYF
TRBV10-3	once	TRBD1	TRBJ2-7	TGTGCCATACAGGGGGCGCAGGAGCAGTACTTC	CAIQGAQEQYF
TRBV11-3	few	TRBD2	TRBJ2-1	TGTGCCAGCAGGAAGCGGGAGTTCGTATACAATGAGCAGTTCTTC	CASRKREFVYNEQFF
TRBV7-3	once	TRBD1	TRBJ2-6	TGTGCCAGCAGCCTGACAGGGGGCGCTGGTGGGGCCAACGTCCTGACTTTC	CASSLTGGAGGANVLTF
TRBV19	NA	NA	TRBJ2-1	TGTGCCAGTAGAGCTTACGGTTACAATGAGCAGTTCTTC	CASRAYGYNEQFF
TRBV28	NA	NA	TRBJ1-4	TGTGCCAGCAGTTCTGGTCGGGGAGCAACTAATGAAAAACTGTTTTTT	CASSSGRGATNEKLFF
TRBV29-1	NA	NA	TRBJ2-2	TGCAGCGTTGAAGTCCTGAGGGGGGAGCTGTTTTTT	CSVEVLRGELFF
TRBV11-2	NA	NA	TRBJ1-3	TGTGCCAGCAGCAGCATTAGAGAGGGGATCCTGGGAGGAAACACCATATATTTT	CASSSIREGILGGNTIYF
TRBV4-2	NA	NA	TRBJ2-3	TGTGCCAGCAGCCAAGAAACGGGCGGAGGGGCAGATACGCAGTATTTT	CASSQETGGGADTQYF
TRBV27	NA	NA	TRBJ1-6	TGTGCCAGCAGTCCCGGCCAGGGTGGGAATTCACCCCTCCACTTT	CASSPGQGGNSPLHF
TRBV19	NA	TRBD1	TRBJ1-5	TGTGCCAGTAGTTCCGACAGGGGTCGATATAGCAATCAGCCCCAGCATTTT	CASSSDRGRYSNQPQHF
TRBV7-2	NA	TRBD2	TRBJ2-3	TGTGCCAGCAGCTCCGGGACTAGGGCTTTACCAGATACGCAGTATTTT	CASSSGTRALPDTQYF
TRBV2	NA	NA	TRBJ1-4	TGTGCCAGCAGGAAGGGGGGAACTAATGAAAAACTGTTTTTT	CASRKGGTNEKLFF
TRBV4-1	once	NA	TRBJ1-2	TGCGCCAGCAGCCAGACAGAAAAATATGGCTACACCTTC	CASSQTEKYGYTF
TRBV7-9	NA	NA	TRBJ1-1	TGTGCCAGCAGCTTCCCGTACAGGGAGACTGAAGCTTTCTTT	CASSFPYRETEAFF
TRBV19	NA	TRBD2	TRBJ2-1	TGTGCCAGTAGTATCCGGGGACTAGCGGGTCCCTCCTACAATGAGCAGTTCTTC	CASSIRGLAGPSYNEQFF
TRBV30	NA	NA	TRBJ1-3	TGTGCCTGGAGTGTAATTAAGGGCTCAGGAAACACCATATATTTT	CAWSVIKGSGNTIYF
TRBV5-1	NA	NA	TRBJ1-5	TGCGCCAGCAGCCGAGCCGATAGCAATCAGCCCCAGCATTTT	CASSRADSNQPQHF
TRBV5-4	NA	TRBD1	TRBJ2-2	TGTGCCAGCAGCCGGGACAGCCGCACCGGGGAGCTGTTTTTT	CASSRDSRTGELFF
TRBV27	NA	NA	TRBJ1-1	TGTGCCAGCATACGGGTGGGACCAGCGTGGGGCACTGAAGCTTTCTTT	CASIRVGPAWGTEAFF
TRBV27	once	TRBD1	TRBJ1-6	TGTGCCAGCAGTTCTGGACAGGGTGGTTCTTCACCCCTCCACTTT	CASSSGQGGSSPLHF
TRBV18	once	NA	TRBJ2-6	TGTGCCAGCTCATCTTACGGACAGCCCTCTGGGGCCAACGTCCTGACTTTC	CASSSYGQPSGANVLTF
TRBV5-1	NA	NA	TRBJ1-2	TGCGCCAGCCGGACAGACACTAACTATGGCTACACCTTC	CASRTDTNYGYTF
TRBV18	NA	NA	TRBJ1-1	TGTGCCAGCTCCTTAGACAGCCTGCGGACTGAAGCTTTCTTT	CASSLDSLRTEAFF
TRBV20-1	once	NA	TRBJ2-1	TGCAGTGCCCCAGCGGCCAATGAGCAGTTCTTC	CSAPAANEQFF
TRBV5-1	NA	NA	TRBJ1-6	TGCGCCAGCAGCTTGCGGGGGGCCGCGGATTCACCCCTCCACTTT	CASSLRGAADSPLHF
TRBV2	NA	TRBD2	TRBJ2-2	TGTGCCAGCAGTTACAGACTAGCGGGAGGACCCACCGGGGAGCTGTTTTTT	CASSYRLAGGPTGELFF
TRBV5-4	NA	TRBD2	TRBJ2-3	TGTGCCAGCAGCCCTAAACACGGGAGGGGCACAGATACGCAGTATTTT	CASSPKHGRGTDTQYF
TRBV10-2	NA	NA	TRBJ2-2	TGCGCCAGCAGCTCGGCCCCTAACACCGGGGAGCTGTTTTTT	CASSSAPNTGELFF
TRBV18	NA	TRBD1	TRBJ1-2	TGTGCCAGCTCACCACCGACAGGGAACTATGGCTACACCTTC	CASSPPTGNYGYTF
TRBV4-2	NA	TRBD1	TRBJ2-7	TGTGCCAGCAGCCAAGTGGAGGGGACAGGGGGCGGAGAGGAGCAGTACTTC	CASSQVEGTGGGEEQYF
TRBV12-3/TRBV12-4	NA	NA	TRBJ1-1	TGTGCCAGCAGTCCCGTAGGAGGAACTGAAGCTTTCTTT	CASSPVGGTEAFF